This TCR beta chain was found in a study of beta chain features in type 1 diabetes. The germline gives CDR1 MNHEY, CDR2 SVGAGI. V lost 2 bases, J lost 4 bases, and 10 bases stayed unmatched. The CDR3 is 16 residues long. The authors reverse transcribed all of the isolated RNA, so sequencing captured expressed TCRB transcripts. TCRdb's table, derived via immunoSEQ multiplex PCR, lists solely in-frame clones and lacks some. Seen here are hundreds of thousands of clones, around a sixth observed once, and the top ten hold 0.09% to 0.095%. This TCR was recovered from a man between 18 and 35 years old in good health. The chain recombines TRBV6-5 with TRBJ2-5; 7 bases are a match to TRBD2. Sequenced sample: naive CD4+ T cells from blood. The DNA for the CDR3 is TGTGCCAGCAGTTACGGTGGCGGGAGTCGGTCAGAGACCCAGTACTTC. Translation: CASSYGGGSRSETQYF.